This T cell receptor beta chain was sequenced in a study of cytomegalovirus exposure and HLA in healthy donors. Broader study findings: With DRB1 most and HLA-C fewest, TCR association rates differed between HLA loci in a later analysis. Later analysis demonstrated an association between a missense DCLRE1C variant and TCR beta V- and J-gene trimming. Later, an analysis showed that TCR beta chains associated with HLA were more clonally expanded than others that were equally common.

Primers: 60 Vbeta forward and 13 Jbeta reverse. Methods used by the authors: It was a later analysis that counted tens of millions of unique TCR beta chains, of which roughly 11 million were shared. The method was immunoSEQ multiplex PCR; TCRdb's version includes in-frame clones alone and lacks a portion of them. V, J and clone size derive from that table, while D and trimming were established from the DNA sequence. The sample contains over 120,000 clones, 80% of which appear only once. For this clone: Antigen: not known.

Sequences were obtained from PBMCs. This receptor was taken from a middle-aged man in good health and CMV-seronegative.

CDR3 DNA sequence: TGTGCCAGCAGTATCCTCTTAGGACTAGCGGGCCGGGTAACGAACACCGGGGAGCTGTTTTTT. It encodes CASSILLGLAGRVTNTGELFF. This chain connects TRBV27 to TRBJ2-2, with 11 bases matching TRBD2. This CDR3 is built from 21 residues. V shed 5 bases, J shed 0 bases, and the junction held 17 bases outside the gene matches. The germline CDR1 and CDR2 sequences are MNHEY and SMNVEV (reference sequence).